This T cell receptor beta chain was documented in a study of T cell repertoires in cytomegalovirus infection. V dropped 1 base and J dropped 6 bases, with 12 bases sitting between them. The germline V gene encodes CDR1 SGHTA and CDR2 FQGNSA. The CDR3 sequence is 15 residues long. MiXCR, applied by TCRdb to the reads, yields one record per CDR3 protein. The sample has approximately 250,000 distinct CDR3 sequences; over 8% are singletons. The TCR originated in a human donor in good health (CMV status not recorded). Some clones in this sample may be carry-over from other donors' samples. The source material was PBMCs. V is TRBV7-2 and J is TRBJ2-2; D remains ambiguous. DNA for the CDR3: TGTGCCAGCAGCTTAGGAATCGTAGGCGCCGGGGAGCTGTTTTTT. This codes for CASSLGIVGAGELFF.